The TCR beta chain described here comes from a study of blood T cell repertoires in COVID-19. Study at large: The samples span acute and convalescent COVID-19 from the United States, Italy and Spain.

Enrolment of Seattle patients took place during active infection, and they were followed longitudinally. With 1 base removed from V and 2 bases from J, the gap between germline ends came to 13 bases. The CDR3 spans 16 residues. The germline gives CDR1 LGHDT, CDR2 YNNKEL (reference sequence). Produced via immunoSEQ multiplex PCR; TCRdb's table is partial and in-frame only. Seen here are a few hundred thousand clones, around nine tenths observed once, and the top ten hold 10%. V gene TRBV3-1 (or the pseudogene TRBV3-2) combines with J gene TRBJ2-3, with TRBD2 as a possible D gene (6 bases). This clonotype originated in a woman in her seventies with COVID-19, enrolled during active disease. The sequenced sample was peripheral blood. The CDR3 sequence is CASSQVASDNTDTQYF. The CDR3 DNA reads TGTGCCAGCAGCCAAGTGGCTAGCGATAACACAGATACGCAGTATTTT.